This T cell receptor beta chain stems from a study of breast tumors, draining lymph nodes, adjacent tissues. Notes on the study in general: The lymph node origin of tumor T cells was framed as consistent with a hypothesis, not demonstrated. Most tumor T cells seemingly derive from lymph node, then expand in tumor. Tumor TCR diversity was below lymph nodes but above nontumor tissue.

Samples came from axillary lymph nodes draining the breast cancer. As for this clonotype: Its antigen is unidentified. With a much larger clone just one base away, this may be a read error.

TCRdb ran MiXCR on the multiplex PCR reads and lists one entry per CDR3 protein. The sample includes about 300,000 distinct CDR3 sequences, roughly 30% of them seen just once. The CDR3 extends over 13 amino acids. Germline V gene sequence: CDR1 MGHRA, CDR2 YSYEKL. Trimming shortened V by 4 bases and J by 12 bases, and 15 bases separated the two germline ends. The sequencing sample was made of axillary lymph node tissue. The sequence derives from a female donor with breast cancer. Some clones in this sample may be carry-over from other donors' samples. The chain uses TRBV4-1 and TRBJ2-2; possible D gene TRBD2, 6 bases. In nucleotides, the CDR3 is TGCGCCAGCAGCCCGCGGGGCGGGAACAAGCTGTTTTTT. Translating gives CASSPRGGNKLFF.